The 4 T cell receptor beta chains in this list originate from one sample, sequenced in a study of blood T cell repertoires in COVID-19. Libraries were prepared by immunoSEQ multiplex PCR; TCRdb keeps only in-frame clonotypes and omits some of them. The sample yields about 140,000 clones, approximately 80% seen once. Sequencing was done on a sample of peripheral blood. The receptors derive from a human donor in a cohort sampled during active COVID-19.

The chain carries TRBV4-2 and TRBJ2-3; 7 positions agree with TRBD1. V dropped 0 bases and J dropped 5; count of bases not matched to a gene: 11. The CDR3 runs to 17 residues. Germline CDR1 reads LGHNA; CDR2 reads YNFKEQ. CDR3 bases: TGTGCCAGCAGCCAAGAGTCCAGGGGGATTTCCATAGATACGCAGTATTTT. It specifies CASSQESRGISIDTQYF.

The CDR3 sequence: CASSIGQGGVQPQHF. CDR3 bases: TGTGCCAGTAGTATTGGGCAGGGAGGGGTTCAGCCCCAGCATTTT. V and J are TRBV19 and TRBJ1-5, with a weak D call TRBD1 (5 bases). In germline, CDR1 is LNHDA, CDR2 SQIVND (reference sequence). Trimming stripped 3 bases from V and 6 bases from J, with 15 bases between. CDR3 size: 15 residues.

The chain couples TRBV5-1 to TRBJ2-2; 7 nucleotides line up with TRBD1. The germline CDR1 and CDR2 sequences are SGHRS and YFSETQ. With 4 bases clipped from V and 1 base from J, the junction kept 7 bases outside the gene matches. The CDR3 has 16 amino acids. CDR3 amino acids: CASSGDSEGNTGELFF. In DNA form, the CDR3 reads TGCGCCAGCAGCGGGGACAGCGAGGGGAACACCGGGGAGCTGTTTTTT. Full variable domain (rest looked up from reference TRBV5-1 and TRBJ2-2): KAGVTQTPRYLIKTRGQQVTLSCSPISGHRSVSWYQQTPGQGLQFLFEYFSETQRNKGNFPGRFSGRQFSNSRSEMNVSTLELGDSALYLCASSGDSEGNTGELFFGEGSRLTVL.

The chain employs TRBV28 and TRBJ2-7, with D perhaps matching TRBD1 (5 bases). The length of the CDR3 is 11 residues. The germline CDR1 and CDR2 sequences are MDHEN and SYDVKM. Trimming shortened V by 2 bases and J by 9 bases, and 8 bases separated the two germline ends. CDR3 sequence: CASSLPQGQYF. The CDR3 nucleotides read TGTGCCAGCAGTTTACCGCAGGGGCAGTACTTC.